These T cell receptor beta chains were read from a single sample in a study of blood T cell repertoires in COVID-19. TCRdb's table, derived via immunoSEQ multiplex PCR, lists solely in-frame clones and lacks some. Of tens of thousands of clones listed, around 81% are singletons. The sequenced sample consisted of peripheral blood. The receptor set was obtained from a man between 70 and 80 years old with acute or convalescent COVID-19. The CDR3 runs from the conserved cysteine through the conserved F or W. D genes are given only for firm matches. Size values are once, few and many counts, or a class for expanded clones, and some rows have none.

>TRBJ1-1|NA|TRBV9|14|NA
TGTGCCAGCAGCGTAGATGGGGCAAACACTGAAGCTTTCTTT
CASSVDGANTEAFF
>TRBJ2-5|NA|TRBV10-2|14|NA
TGCGCCAGCAGTGAGATTAGTATACAAGAGACCCAGTACTTC
CASSEISIQETQYF
>TRBJ2-1|NA|TRBV6-5|14|TRBD2
TGTGCCAGCGGGAGGGACTCTACATATGGTGAGCAGTTCTTC
CASGRDSTYGEQFF
>TRBJ2-3|NA|TRBV18|16|TRBD2
TGTGCCAGCTCACCAAACGGGGGGGCGAACACAGATACGCAGTATTTT
CASSPNGGANTDTQYF
>TRBJ1-1|NA|TRBV19|18|TRBD1
TGTGCCAGTAGTATAGCTAGGGGACAGGGGGCTATCAACACTGAAGCTTTCTTT
CASSIARGQGAINTEAFF
>TRBJ2-1|NA|TRBV10-3|16|TRBD2
TGTGCCATCAGCGGACTAGCGGGGGGCAACTACAATGAGCAGTTCTTC
CAISGLAGGNYNEQFF
>TRBJ1-1|NA|TRBV6-6|12|NA
TGTGCCAGCAGGCGACGGAACACTGAAGCTTTCTTT
CASRRRNTEAFF
>TRBJ1-2|NA|TRBV10-3|13|TRBD1
TGTGCCATCAGCCAGACAGGGACCAATGGCTACACCTTC
CAISQTGTNGYTF
>TRBJ2-2|NA|TRBV5-6|16|TRBD1
TGTGCCAGCAGCACCCCGGGACAGGGAGAGACCGGGGAGCTGTTTTTT
CASSTPGQGETGELFF
>TRBJ2-4|once|TRBV2|13|TRBD2
TGTGCCAGCAGTGAGGGAGGGAGGAACATTCAGTACTTC
CASSEGGRNIQYF